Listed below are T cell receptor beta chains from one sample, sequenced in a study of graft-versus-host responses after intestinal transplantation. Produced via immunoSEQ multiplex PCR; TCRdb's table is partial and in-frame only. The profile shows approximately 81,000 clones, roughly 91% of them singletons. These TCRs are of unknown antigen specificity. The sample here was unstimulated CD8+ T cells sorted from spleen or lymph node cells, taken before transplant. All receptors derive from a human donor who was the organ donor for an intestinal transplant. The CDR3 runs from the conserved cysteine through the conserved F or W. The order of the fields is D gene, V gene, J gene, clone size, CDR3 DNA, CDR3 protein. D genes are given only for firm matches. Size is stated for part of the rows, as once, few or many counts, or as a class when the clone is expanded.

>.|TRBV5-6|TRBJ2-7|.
TGTGCCAGCAGCTTGGTGGCAGGGGGGTTCCCCTACGAGCAGTACTTC
CASSLVAGGFPYEQYF
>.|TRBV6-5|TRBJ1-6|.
TGTGCCAGCAGCCTCCAGTCCTATAATTCACCCCTCCACTTT
CASSLQSYNSPLHF
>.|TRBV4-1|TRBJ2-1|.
TGCGCCAGCAGCCAGACGTATGAGCAGTTCTTC
CASSQTYEQFF
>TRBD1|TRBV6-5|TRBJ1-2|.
TGTGCCAGCAGTCCGGACAGGGTCAGCTACACCTTC
CASSPDRVSYTF
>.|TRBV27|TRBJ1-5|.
TGTGCCAGCAGTTTGGGAATAGGGGGGGACCAGCATTTT
CASSLGIGGDQHF
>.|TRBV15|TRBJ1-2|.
TGTGCCACCAGCAGCTGGGTTGAAGGACCACAAGAAACTAACTATGGCTACACCTTC
CATSSWVEGPQETNYGYTF
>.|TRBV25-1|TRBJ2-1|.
TGTGCCAGCAGTGAAATGGGGTTTAATGAGCAGTTCTTC
CASSEMGFNEQFF
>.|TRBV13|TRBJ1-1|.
TGTGCCAGCAGCGTGGATGGTGCGGGGATAGACACTGAAGCTTTCTTT
CASSVDGAGIDTEAFF
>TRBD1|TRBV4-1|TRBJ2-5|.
TGCGCCAGCAGCCAAGAGGGGACAGGACAGGAGACCCAGTACTTC
CASSQEGTGQETQYF
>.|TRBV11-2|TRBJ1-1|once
TGTGCCAGCAGGATGGGACCGAACACTGAAGCTTTCTTT
CASRMGPNTEAFF
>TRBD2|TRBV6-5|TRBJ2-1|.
TGTGCCAGCAGTTCCGATGATAGCGGGGATTACAATGAGCAGTTCTTC
CASSSDDSGDYNEQFF
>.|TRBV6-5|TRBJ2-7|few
TGTGCCAGCAGGGACAGCTCCTACGAGCAGTACTTC
CASRDSSYEQYF
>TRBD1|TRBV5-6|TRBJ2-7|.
TGTGCCAGCAGCTTTTCAGGGACAGGCTACGAGCAGTACTTC
CASSFSGTGYEQYF
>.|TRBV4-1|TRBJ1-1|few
TGCGCCAGCAGCCAAGAACGCTCGAACACTGAAGCTTTCTTT
CASSQERSNTEAFF
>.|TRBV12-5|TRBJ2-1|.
TGTGCTAGTGGTTCCTGGACTGTCAATGAGCAGTTCTTC
CASGSWTVNEQFF
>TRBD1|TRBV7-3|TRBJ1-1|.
TGTGCCAGCAGCTATTCAGGGGGCACTGAAGCTTTCTTT
CASSYSGGTEAFF
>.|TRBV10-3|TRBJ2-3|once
TGTGCCATCAGTGAGTCGGCGACCCCTCTTTGGCATACGCAGTATTTT
CAISESATPLWHTQYF
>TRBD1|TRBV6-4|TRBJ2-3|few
TGTGCCAGCAGTCTTGGACAGGATGCAGATACGCAGTATTTT
CASSLGQDADTQYF
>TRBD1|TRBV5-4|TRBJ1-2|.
TGTGCCAGCAGCCCCACCTGGACAGGACAACATGGCTACACCTTC
CASSPTWTGQHGYTF
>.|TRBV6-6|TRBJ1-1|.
TGTGCCAGCCTAGACAGGAACACTGAAGCTTTCTTT
CASLDRNTEAFF
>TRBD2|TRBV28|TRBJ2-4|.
TGTGCCAGCAGCTGGGGGACTAGCGGGCAGTACTTC
CASSWGTSGQYF
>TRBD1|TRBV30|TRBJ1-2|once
TGTGCCGGTGCAGGGGGTATTGATGGCTACACCTTC
CAGAGGIDGYTF